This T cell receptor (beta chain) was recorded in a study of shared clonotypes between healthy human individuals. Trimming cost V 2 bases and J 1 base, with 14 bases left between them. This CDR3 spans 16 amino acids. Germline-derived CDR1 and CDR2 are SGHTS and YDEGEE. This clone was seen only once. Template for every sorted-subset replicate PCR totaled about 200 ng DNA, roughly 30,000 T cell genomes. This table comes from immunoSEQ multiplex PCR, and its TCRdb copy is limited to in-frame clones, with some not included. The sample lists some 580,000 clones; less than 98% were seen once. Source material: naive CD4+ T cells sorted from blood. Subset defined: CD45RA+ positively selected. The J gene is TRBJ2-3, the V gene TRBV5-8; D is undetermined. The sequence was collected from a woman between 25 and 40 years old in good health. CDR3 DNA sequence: TGTGCCAGCAGCTTTAAACAAATACTCCGCACAGATACGCAGTATTTT. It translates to CASSFKQILRTDTQYF.